Detailed here is one TCR beta chain. The antigen is undetermined. V lost 5 bases, J lost 2 bases, and 11 bases lay in between. Germline CDR1 SGHTA, CDR2 FQGTGA. The CDR3 length is 14 residues. These data come from a study of cytomegalovirus exposure and HLA in healthy donors. General study findings and limits: When presence/absence was analysed, sequencing depth was taken to be roughly uniform across donors. Later analysis identified several of the most significant clusters that appeared linked to common viral pathogens. It was reported that the classifier diagnosed cytomegalovirus status with high specificity and sensitivity in both the original and validation cohorts. A missense DCLRE1C variant was associated with V- and J-gene trimming of TCR beta chains in a later analysis, and an independent cohort replicated the association.

Both 60 Vbeta primers and 13 Jbeta primers went into the PCR. Sequencing used immunoSEQ multiplex PCR; TCRdb keeps in-frame clones, though not all of them. Of approximately 81,000 clones listed, 77% are singletons. V usage is TRBV7-3 and J usage is TRBJ2-3, with D tentatively TRBD1 (6 bases). What was sequenced was PBMCs. The origin of this receptor is a man aged 50 or older in good health and CMV-seropositive. As DNA, the CDR3 is TGTGCCAGCAGCCTGGACAGCATCACAGATACGCAGTATTTT. It codes for CASSLDSITDTQYF.